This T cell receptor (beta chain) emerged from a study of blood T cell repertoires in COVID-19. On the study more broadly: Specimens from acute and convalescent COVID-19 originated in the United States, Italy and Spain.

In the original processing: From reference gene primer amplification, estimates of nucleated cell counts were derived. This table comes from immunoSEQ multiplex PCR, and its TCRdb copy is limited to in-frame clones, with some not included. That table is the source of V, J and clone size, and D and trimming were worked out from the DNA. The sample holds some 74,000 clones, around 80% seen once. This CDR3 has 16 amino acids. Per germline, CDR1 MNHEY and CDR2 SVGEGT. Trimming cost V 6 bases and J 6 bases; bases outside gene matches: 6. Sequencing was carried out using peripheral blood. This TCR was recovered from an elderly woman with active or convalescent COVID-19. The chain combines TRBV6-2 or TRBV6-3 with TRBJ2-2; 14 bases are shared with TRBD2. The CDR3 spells CASSRLAGGFSGELFF. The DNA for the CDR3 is TGTGCCAGCAGCCGACTAGCGGGAGGGTTCTCCGGGGAGCTGTTTTTT.